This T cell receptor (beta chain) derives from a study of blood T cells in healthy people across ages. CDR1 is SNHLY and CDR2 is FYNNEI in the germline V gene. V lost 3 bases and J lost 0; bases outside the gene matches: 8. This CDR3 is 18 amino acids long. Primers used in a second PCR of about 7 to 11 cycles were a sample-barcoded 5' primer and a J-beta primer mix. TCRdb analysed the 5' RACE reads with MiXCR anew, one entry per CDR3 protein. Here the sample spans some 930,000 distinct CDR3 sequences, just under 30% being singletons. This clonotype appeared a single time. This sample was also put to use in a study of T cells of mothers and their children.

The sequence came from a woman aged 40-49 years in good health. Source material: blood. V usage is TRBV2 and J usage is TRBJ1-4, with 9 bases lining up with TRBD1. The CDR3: CASSDIDRGVPTNEKLFF. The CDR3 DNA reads TGTGCCAGCAGTGACATCGACAGGGGGGTCCCAACTAATGAAAAACTGTTTTTT.